The rows below give T cell receptor beta chains drawn from one sample of a study of blood T cell repertoires in COVID-19. Assay used: immunoSEQ multiplex PCR; TCRdb lists only in-frame clones, some missing. The sample includes about 160,000 clones, roughly 73% seen only once; the top ten take 2.8%. The sequenced material came from peripheral blood. These receptors were obtained from a man between 65 and 85 years old with acute or convalescent COVID-19. Both conserved end residues are trimmed from each CDR3. The order of the fields is V gene, J gene, CDR3 protein.

>TRBV13|TRBJ2-2
ASSPPFGLALNTGELF
>TRBV19|TRBJ1-2
ASKSSLGAAGYT
>TRBV5-4|TRBJ2-3
ASTGGMADTQY
>TRBV18|TRBJ1-2
ASSSGTDQDGYT
>TRBV28|TRBJ2-7
ASSLLAGVYEQY
>TRBV5-4|TRBJ1-2
ASNPGQGYGYT
>TRBV9|TRBJ2-7
ASSVGVQGYEQY
>TRBV5-1|TRBJ2-1
ASSLDLAGSYNEQF
>TRBV10-3|TRBJ2-7
AIARTSGRAYEQY
>TRBV7-9|TRBJ1-1
AGATGSVGAF
>TRBV20-1|TRBJ2-5
SAQSETQY
>TRBV7-9|TRBJ2-1
ASSPQGRQF
>TRBV7-9|TRBJ2-7
ASSFLDRDIDEQY
>TRBV10-3|TRBJ1-1
ATARRGPEAF
>TRBV4-1|TRBJ2-3
ASSQGGRGFDTQY
>TRBV9|TRBJ1-1
ASSPRQGVREAF
>TRBV18|TRBJ2-5
ASSLDLQETQY
>TRBV18|TRBJ2-3
ASSPPAAGTGDTQY
>TRBV6-2/TRBV6-3|TRBJ1-5
ASSYQGQPQH
>TRBV6-5|TRBJ2-5
ASKPDRETQY
>TRBV6-5|TRBJ2-5
ASSPGYTQETQY
>TRBV5-1|TRBJ2-7
ASSLGTSGVGVYEQY
>TRBV11-3|TRBJ2-1
ASSLETSGARPYNEQF
>TRBV7-8|TRBJ2-1
ASSGFSGRTYNEQF
>TRBV7-9|TRBJ2-2
ASSTGGYTGELF
>TRBV2|TRBJ1-1
ASSDSGSMAF
>TRBV27|TRBJ1-3
ASSPAADPGGSGNTIY
>TRBV10-3|TRBJ2-5
AISPRGGEETQY
>TRBV6-5|TRBJ2-2
ASSSTGELF
>TRBV6-5|TRBJ1-3
ASRVLTGNTIY
>TRBV7-2|TRBJ2-1
ASSWGEGINEQF
>TRBV4-2|TRBJ2-5
ASSRTGGETQY
>TRBV5-4|TRBJ1-1
ASSLPGNTEAF
>TRBV28|TRBJ2-7
ASSSISGSDEQY
>TRBV27|TRBJ2-1
ANNRDSFVSNEQF
>TRBV6-5|TRBJ2-2
ASSYSGAGTGELF
>TRBV6-2/TRBV6-3|TRBJ2-1
ASSTSGGSYNEQF
>TRBV28|TRBJ2-3
ASRALADTQY
>TRBV10-3|TRBJ2-3
AINERGRLAGGRTDTQY
>TRBV4-2|TRBJ1-6
ASSQEFDSPLH
>TRBV27|TRBJ1-1
ASSLSIRSGTEAF
>TRBV5-1|TRBJ2-1
ASRRGGTYEQF
>TRBV10-1|TRBJ1-5
ASRIGHGNSNQPQH
>TRBV27|TRBJ1-4
ASKESGTEKLF
>TRBV29-1|TRBJ1-5
SVGGQDNQPQH
>TRBV7-8|TRBJ2-7
ASSLRGGREQY